The 15 T cell receptor beta chains presented below share a single source sample, sequenced in a study of blood T cell repertoires in COVID-19. TCRdb's copy holds only in-frame clones and misses some; the assay was immunoSEQ multiplex PCR. In the table there are about 330,000 clones, over 75% of which are singletons. Sequencing was performed on PBMCs or T cells enriched from blood (not recorded which). The receptors derive from a woman aged 25 to 39 who had recovered from COVID-19.

This clone was detected only a few times. The V and J genes are TRBV11-2 and TRBJ2-7, with 8 bases that match TRBD1. J was trimmed by 2 bases and V by 0 bases; bases with no gene match: 9. Germline values: CDR1 SGHAT, CDR2 FQNNGV. The CDR3 length is 17 residues. CDR3 amino acids: CASSLELGQGSTYEQYF. DNA for the CDR3: TGTGCCAGCAGCTTAGAACTCGGACAGGGTTCGACCTACGAGCAGTACTTC.

V and J are TRBV28 and TRBJ1-1, with D unclear. Per the germline V gene, CDR1 is MDHEN and CDR2 is SYDVKM. Trimming removed 3 bases from V and 0 bases from J, with 11 bases in between. CDR3 length: 15 amino acids. CDR3 sequence: CASSFRKLMNTEAFF. DNA for the CDR3: TGTGCCAGCAGTTTCCGAAAGCTCATGAACACTGAAGCTTTCTTT.

The rearrangement links TRBV4-3 to TRBJ1-1; D unresolved. The CDR3 extends over 15 amino acids. Trimming cost V 0 bases and J 6 bases, with 14 bases left between them. The germline gives CDR1 LGHNA, CDR2 YSLEER. CDR3 DNA: TGCGCCAGCAGCCAAGATCGATGGTTGAGTTCTGAAGCTTTCTTT. Translated: CASSQDRWLSSEAFF.

This clone was seen a single time. The chain employs TRBV6-2 or TRBV6-3 and TRBJ1-2, with D tentatively TRBD1 (6 bases). This CDR3 is 13 amino acids long. Between the trimmed V and J ends, which lost 5 bases and 8 bases, there was a span of 15 bases. Germline lookup yields CDR1 MNHEY and CDR2 SVGEGT. In DNA, the CDR3 is TGTGCCAGCAGTGTACAGGGAGTGGAGGGCTACACCTTC. Amino acids: CASSVQGVEGYTF.

V gene TRBV4-1 combines with J gene TRBJ2-7, with TRBD1 as a possible D gene (5 bases). With 0 bases removed from V and 0 bases from J, the gap between germline ends came to 9 bases. The CDR3 extends over 15 amino acids. Germline V gene sequence: CDR1 MGHRA, CDR2 YSYEKL. The CDR3 region is CASSQDTGLSYEQYF. In DNA, the CDR3 is TGCGCCAGCAGCCAAGATACAGGCCTCTCCTACGAGCAGTACTTC.

This rearrangement joins TRBV5-1 to TRBJ1-4; D gene unclear. Between the trimmed V and J ends, which lost 1 base and 4 bases, there was a span of 5 bases. The CDR3 is 13 amino acids. Germline values: CDR1 SGHRS, CDR2 YFSETQ. CDR3 protein: CASSLRGNEKLFF. The CDR3 nucleotides are TGCGCCAGCAGCTTGCGGGGTAATGAAAAACTGTTTTTT.

This clone appeared a single time. The chain links TRBV2 to TRBJ1-2; D may be TRBD1 (6 bases). The germline V and J ends were trimmed by 2 bases and 8 bases, with 15 bases remaining between them. The V gene's germline CDR1 is SNHLY and CDR2 FYNNEI. The length of the CDR3 is 14 residues. This chain's CDR3 is CASSEPHGGRGYTF. The CDR3 bases are TGTGCCAGCAGTGAACCCCACGGGGGGCGAGGCTACACCTTC.

The CDR3 spells CASKTGPAGNTIYF. For the CDR3, the DNA is TGCGCCAGCAAGACAGGGCCAGCCGGAAACACCATATATTTT. V usage is TRBV4-1 and J usage is TRBJ1-3, with TRBD1 identical over 7 bases. J was trimmed by 4 bases and V by 7 bases; bases with no gene match: 7. The germline V gene has CDR1 MGHRA and CDR2 YSYEKL. This CDR3 has 14 residues.

The rearrangement links TRBV6-5 to TRBJ1-2, with 8 nucleotides matching TRBD1. After removal of 0 bases from V and 8 bases from J, the junction contained 5 bases not matched to a gene. Germline V gene sequence: CDR1 MNHEY, CDR2 SVGAGI. This CDR3 contains 14 residues. The CDR3 sequence is CASSYSLTGEGYTF. The CDR3 region has the DNA TGTGCCAGCAGTTACTCCTTGACAGGGGAAGGCTACACCTTC.

V and J are TRBV5-4 and TRBJ1-6; 7 nucleotides line up with TRBD1. The germline gives CDR1 SGHNT, CDR2 YYREEE (reference sequence). The CDR3 has 17 amino acids. V shed 2 bases and J 0 bases; nucleotides not matched to a gene: 5. CDR3 nucleotides: TGTGCCAGCAGCTTCAGGGGGGCTAGCTCCTATAATTCACCCCTCCACTTT. It specifies CASSFRGASSYNSPLHF.

The V and J genes are TRBV7-2 and TRBJ1-4; tentatively, D is TRBD1 (6 bases). The germline gives CDR1 SGHTA, CDR2 FQGNSA. Deletions cut 5 bases from V and 6 bases from J, with 16 bases between. The CDR3 spans 15 residues. For the CDR3, the DNA is TGTGCCAGCAGCCCGGGGGGGGGCGCGTATGAAAAACTGTTTTTT. Translated: CASSPGGGAYEKLFF.

The rearrangement joins TRBV7-2 to TRBJ2-7; 7 nucleotides agree with TRBD1. CDR1 SGHTA and CDR2 FQGNSA come from the germline V gene. There are 14 residues in the CDR3. The V and J ends lost 5 bases and 4 bases, in that order; junction bases with no gene match: 8. CDR3 amino acids: CASSPPGQLYEQYF. Here the CDR3 DNA reads TGTGCCAGCAGCCCACCGGGACAGCTATACGAGCAGTACTTC. The full variable domain, with the rest looked up from reference TRBV7-2 and TRBJ2-7, is GAGVSQSPSNKVTEKGKDVELRCDPISGHTALYWYRQSLGQGLEFLIYFQGNSAPDKSGLPSDRFSAERTGGSVSTLTIQRTQQEDSAVYLCASSPPGQLYEQYFGPGTRLTVT.

The gene calls are TRBV5-1 and TRBJ1-2; tentatively, D is TRBD1 (6 bases). The germline V gene encodes CDR1 SGHRS and CDR2 YFSETQ. The CDR3 loop spans 13 amino acids. The ends were cut back, 1 base at V and 8 bases at J, with 12 bases in the middle. CDR3 nucleotides: TGCGCCAGCAGCTTGTCAGGGGCCGGAGGCTACACCTTC. Encoded protein: CASSLSGAGGYTF.

In its sample, this clone was seen once. V gene TRBV7-9 combines with J gene TRBJ1-4, with 8 bases that match TRBD1. The CDR3 extends over 15 amino acids. Germline values: CDR1 SEHNR, CDR2 FQNEAQ (reference sequence). After removal of 3 bases from V and 7 bases from J, the junction contained 7 bases not matched to a gene. In DNA form, the CDR3 reads TGTGCCAGCAGCTTCGGACAGGGAGAGGGTGAAAAACTGTTTTTT. This encodes CASSFGQGEGEKLFF.

This clone was observed a single time. The V and J genes are TRBV20-1 and TRBJ1-5; no clear D gene. This CDR3 has 12 residues. Germline CDR1 is DFQATT and CDR2 is SNEGSKA (reference sequence). V was pared by 3 bases and J by 7 bases, with 10 bases between. CDR3 amino acids: CSASQERQPQHF. The CDR3 nucleotides read TGCAGTGCTAGTCAGGAACGCCAGCCCCAGCATTTT.